This paragraph covers one TCR beta chain sequence. What it binds is not known. The data are from a study of cytomegalovirus exposure and HLA in healthy donors. Whole-study findings and limits: Analysis performed later showed TCR beta chains linked to HLA being more clonally expanded than equally common others.

13 Jbeta primers and 60 Vbeta primers were used for the PCR. This table comes from immunoSEQ multiplex PCR, and its TCRdb copy is limited to in-frame clones, with some not included. The repertoire consists of fewer than 150,000 clones, with about four fifths occurring once and the leading ten covering around 5%. There was no recording of CMV serostatus for this donor. The sequence came from a man under 40 in good health. Sequencing used PBMCs.

CDR3 nucleotide sequence: TGTGCCAGCAGCCAAGGCGGGAACCTCTACGAGCAGTACTTC. Its translation: CASSQGGNLYEQYF. This rearrangement joins TRBV4-2 to TRBJ2-7, with D possibly being TRBD2 (6 bases). V lost 1 base, J lost 3 bases, and 10 bases lay in between. In germline, CDR1 is LGHNA, CDR2 YNFKEQ. CDR3 length: 14 amino acids.